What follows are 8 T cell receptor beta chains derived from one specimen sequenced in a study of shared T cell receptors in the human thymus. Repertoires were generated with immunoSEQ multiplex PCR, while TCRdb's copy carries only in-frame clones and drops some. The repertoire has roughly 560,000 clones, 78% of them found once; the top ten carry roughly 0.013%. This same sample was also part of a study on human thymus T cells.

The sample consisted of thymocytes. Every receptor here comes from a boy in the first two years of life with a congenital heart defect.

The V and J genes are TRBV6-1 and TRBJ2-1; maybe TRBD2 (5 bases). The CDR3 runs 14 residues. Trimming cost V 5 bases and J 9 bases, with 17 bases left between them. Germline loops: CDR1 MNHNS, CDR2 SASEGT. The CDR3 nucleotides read TGTGCCAGCAGTCCAGCTCGGAGAGGAGGTGAGCAGTTCTTC. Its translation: CASSPARRGGEQFF.

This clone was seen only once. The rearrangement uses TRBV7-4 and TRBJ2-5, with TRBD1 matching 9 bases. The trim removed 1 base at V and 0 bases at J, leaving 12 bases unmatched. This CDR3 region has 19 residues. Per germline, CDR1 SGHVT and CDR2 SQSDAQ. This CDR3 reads CASSLEGGADRGDQETQYF. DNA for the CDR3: TGTGCCAGCAGCTTAGAGGGGGGGGCGGACAGGGGCGACCAAGAGACCCAGTACTTC.

CDR3 sequence (DNA): TGTGCCTGGATGGCGGACAGGACGAACACTGAAGCTTTCTTT. It encodes CAWMADRTNTEAFF. V usage is TRBV30 and J usage is TRBJ1-1; 7 positions agree with TRBD1. Trimming took 4 bases from V and 1 from J; bases not matched to a gene: 6. The germline V gene has CDR1 GTSNPN and CDR2 SVGIG (reference sequence). This CDR3 comprises 14 residues.

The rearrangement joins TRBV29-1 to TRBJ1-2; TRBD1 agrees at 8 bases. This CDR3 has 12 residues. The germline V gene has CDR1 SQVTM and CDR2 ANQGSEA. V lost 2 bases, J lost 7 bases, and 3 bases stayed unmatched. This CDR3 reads CSVEQDRAGYTF. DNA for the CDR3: TGCAGCGTTGAACAGGACAGGGCTGGCTACACCTTC. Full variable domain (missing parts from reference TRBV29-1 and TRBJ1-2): SAVISQKPSRDICQRGTSLTIQCQVDSQVTMMFWYRQQPGQSLTLIATANQGSEATYESGFVIDKFPISRPNLTFSTLTVSNMSPEDSSIYLCSVEQDRAGYTFGSGTRLTVV.

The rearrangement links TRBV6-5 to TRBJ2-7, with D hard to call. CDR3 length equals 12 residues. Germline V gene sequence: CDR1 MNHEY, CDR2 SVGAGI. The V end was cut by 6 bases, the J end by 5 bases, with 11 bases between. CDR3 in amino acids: CASRRGLDEQYF. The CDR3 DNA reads TGTGCCAGCAGGAGAGGCCTCGACGAGCAGTACTTC.

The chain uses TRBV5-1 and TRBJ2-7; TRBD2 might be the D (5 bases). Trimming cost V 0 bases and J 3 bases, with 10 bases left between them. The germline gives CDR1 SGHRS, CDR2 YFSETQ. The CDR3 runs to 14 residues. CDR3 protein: CASSLELGSYEQYF. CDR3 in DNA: TGCGCCAGCAGCTTGGAACTAGGGAGCTACGAGCAGTACTTC.

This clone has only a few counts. Here the CDR3 reads CASSHRDRGEQYF. CDR3 nucleotides: TGTGCCAGCAGCCACCGGGACAGGGGCGAGCAGTACTTC. V gene TRBV5-5 combines with J gene TRBJ2-7; 10 bases are shared with TRBD1. The CDR3 spans 13 residues. CDR1 is SGHKS and CDR2 is YYEKEE in the germline V gene (reference sequence). The ends lost 4 bases at V and 6 bases at J; junction bases unmatched: 4. The whole variable domain, remainder taken from reference TRBV5-5 and TRBJ2-7, is DAGVTQSPTHLIKTRGQQVTLRCSPISGHKSVSWYQQVLGQGPQFIFQYYEKEERGRGNFPDRFSARQFPNYSSELNVNALLLGDSALYLCASSHRDRGEQYFGPGTRLTVT.

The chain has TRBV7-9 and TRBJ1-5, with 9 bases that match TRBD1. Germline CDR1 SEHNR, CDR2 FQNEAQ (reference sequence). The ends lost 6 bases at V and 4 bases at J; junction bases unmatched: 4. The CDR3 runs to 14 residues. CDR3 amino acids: CASSGTGRNQPQHF. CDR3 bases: TGTGCCAGCAGTGGGACAGGGCGGAATCAGCCCCAGCATTTT.